This T cell receptor beta chain was sequenced during a study of T cell changes during pregnancy in multiple sclerosis. This clone occurred a few times. Germline lookup yields CDR1 ENHRY and CDR2 SYGVKD. The CDR3 contains 15 residues. Trimming removed 9 bases from V and 6 bases from J; junction bases left unmatched: 8. Repertoires were generated with immunoSEQ multiplex PCR, while TCRdb's copy carries only in-frame clones and drops some. This repertoire shows around 100,000 clones, more than 85% found once; its top ten account for about 3%. This receptor was identified in a female donor with multiple sclerosis, enrolled in a pregnancy study. Sequences were derived from peripheral blood, sampled after pregnancy. The genes are TRBV10-3 and TRBJ2-1; 13 positions match TRBD2. CDR3 region: CAISRTSGGSNEQFF. CDR3 nucleotide sequence: TGTGCCATAAGCCGGACTAGCGGGGGAAGCAATGAGCAGTTCTTC.